A single sample gave rise to the 19 T cell receptor beta chains below, sequenced in a study of cytomegalovirus exposure and HLA in healthy donors. Profiled with immunoSEQ multiplex PCR; TCRdb holds only in-frame clones, not every one. The sample yields some 70,000 clones, around four fifths seen once. Sequences were obtained from PBMCs. These receptors were taken from a man aged 25 to 40 in good health and CMV-seronegative.

The chain is built from TRBV27 and TRBJ2-3, with TRBD2 matching 8 bases. With V trimmed by 4 bases and J by 1 base, 7 bases remained unmatched. The CDR3 runs 16 residues. Germline CDR1 MNHEY, CDR2 SMNVEV (reference sequence). CDR3 protein: CASSYLPGLGTDTQYF. The CDR3, as DNA: TGTGCCAGCAGTTACCTCCCGGGACTAGGCACAGATACGCAGTATTTT.

This chain connects TRBV7-8 to TRBJ1-1; D remains unclear. V lost 2 bases to trimming and J lost 4 bases, with 5 bases between them. This CDR3 has 12 residues. Germline V gene sequence: CDR1 SGHVS, CDR2 FQNEAQ. The CDR3 here is CASSLSITEAFF. CDR3 nucleotide sequence: TGTGCCAGCAGCTTAAGCATCACTGAAGCTTTCTTT.

The chain links TRBV4-1 to TRBJ2-5; D gene uncertain. The CDR3 loop spans 13 amino acids. Trimming removed 1 base at V and 2 bases at J, with 5 bases between. Germline values: CDR1 MGHRA, CDR2 YSYEKL. As DNA, the CDR3 is TGCGCCAGCAGCCAAGTAGTACAAGAGACCCAGTACTTC. Translation: CASSQVVQETQYF.

The chain has TRBV10-3 and TRBJ2-7, with D possibly being TRBD2 (5 bases). The CDR3 is 15 residues long. Germline V gene sequence: CDR1 ENHRY, CDR2 SYGVKD. V was clipped by 5 bases and J by 1 base, with 15 bases between them. CDR3 bases: TGTGCCATCAGTCCCGGGCCTAGAGGGTCCTACGAGCAGTACGTC. It yields the protein CAISPGPRGSYEQYV.

The chain is built from TRBV28 and TRBJ1-5; D possibly corresponds to TRBD1 (6 bases). Germline CDR1 is MDHEN and CDR2 is SYDVKM. With 2 bases removed from V and 4 bases from J, the gap between germline ends came to 9 bases. The length of the CDR3 is 14 residues. The CDR3 reads CASSLHRGNQPQHF. The CDR3 nucleotides read TGTGCCAGCAGTTTACATAGGGGGAATCAGCCCCAGCATTTT.

CDR3: CASSLAREGLGDTQYF. For the CDR3, the DNA is TGTGCCAGCAGTTTAGCGCGGGAGGGCCTGGGAGATACGCAGTATTTT. V gene TRBV27 combines with J gene TRBJ2-3; 9 bases agree with TRBD2. The CDR3 runs 16 residues. Germline assignment: CDR1 MNHEY and CDR2 SMNVEV (reference sequence). V was pared by 2 bases and J by 5 bases, with 8 bases of the junction left unmatched.

J is TRBJ2-5 and V is TRBV28; D remains unclear. The length of the CDR3 is 15 residues. CDR1 and CDR2 (germline): MDHEN, SYDVKM. Trimming left V 5 bases short and J 1 base short, with 14 bases between. CDR3 nucleotide sequence: TGTGCCAGCAGTGCCCGTGGCAGTCGCCAAGAGACCCAGTACTTC. This gives the protein CASSARGSRQETQYF.

Turning to this clone: Other nucleotide sequences in the sample specify the same CDR3. The chain uses TRBV14 and TRBJ2-1; 12 nucleotides line up with TRBD2. The V and J ends lost 4 bases and 9 bases, in that order; junction bases with no gene match: 7. Germline lookup yields CDR1 SGHDN and CDR2 FVKESK. The length of the CDR3 is 15 residues. This CDR3 reads CASSPRLAGVGEQFF. The CDR3 bases are TGTGCCAGCAGCCCCCGACTAGCGGGAGTGGGTGAGCAGTTCTTC.

The V call is TRBV11-2, the J call TRBJ2-1; 10 nucleotides align to TRBD2. The CDR3 has 15 amino acids. Germline V gene data show CDR1 as SGHAT and CDR2 as FQNNGV. V was clipped by 8 bases and J by 9 bases; unmatched bases: 13. The CDR3 region is CASRGTSGMLGEQFF. CDR3 nucleotides: TGTGCCAGCCGGGGAACTAGCGGGATGCTCGGTGAGCAGTTCTTC. The variable domain in full, with the rest retrieved from reference TRBV11-2 and TRBJ2-1, is EAGVAQSPRYKIIEKRQSVAFWCNPISGHATLYWYQQILGQGPKLLIQFQNNGVVDDSQLPKDRFSAERLKGVDSTLKIQPAKLEDSAVYLCASRGTSGMLGEQFFGPGTRLTVL.

The chain is built from TRBV29-1 and TRBJ1-3; TRBD1 aligns across 8 bases. Trimming at V came to 7 bases and at J to 2 bases, leaving 7 bases not matched to a gene. This CDR3 is 14 amino acids long. Germline-derived CDR1 and CDR2 are SQVTM and ANQGSEA. The CDR3 reads CSAAEQGAGNTIYF. CDR3 sequence (DNA): TGCAGCGCCGCTGAACAGGGGGCTGGAAACACCATATATTTT.

This chain joins TRBV6-4 and TRBJ2-5; 11 positions match TRBD2. Germline loops: CDR1 MRHNA, CDR2 SNTAGT. There are 16 residues in the CDR3. V was pared by 8 bases and J by 0 bases, with 8 bases of the junction left unmatched. DNA for the CDR3: TGTGCCAGCCGACCCCGGACTAGCGGGCACCAAGAGACCCAGTACTTC. Translation gives CASRPRTSGHQETQYF.

This clone turned up a few times. This sequence joins TRBV15 and TRBJ2-7, with TRBD1 as a possible D gene (6 bases). CDR3 size: 14 residues. The germline V gene encodes CDR1 LNHNV and CDR2 YYDKDF (reference sequence). Trimming cost V 0 bases and J 13 bases, with 19 bases left between them. The CDR3 DNA reads as TGTGCCACCAGCAGAGATCCGGGGCGAACAGGGTTATACTTC. It encodes CATSRDPGRTGLYF.

This clone was recorded a few times. The chain carries TRBV4-3 and TRBJ1-1; no clear D. The germline CDR1 and CDR2 sequences are LGHNA and YSLEER. The CDR3 runs to 14 residues. Trimming left V 0 bases short and J 1 base short, with 6 bases between. In nucleotides, the CDR3 is TGCGCCAGCAGCCAAGAAGGGAGGAACACTGAAGCTTTCTTT. Translation gives CASSQEGRNTEAFF.

CDR3: CASSYSVRLNEKLFF. The CDR3 nucleotides read TGTGCCAGCAGTTACTCTGTCAGACTTAATGAAAAACTGTTTTTT. The chain combines TRBV6-6 with TRBJ1-4; D is uncertain. The ends were cut back, 0 bases at V and 4 bases at J, with 9 bases in the middle. This CDR3 region has 15 residues. Looked up from germline, CDR1 is MNHNY and CDR2 is SVGAGI (reference sequence).

This chain joins TRBV9 and TRBJ2-1; D possibly corresponds to TRBD2 (5 bases). Germline lookup yields CDR1 SGDLS and CDR2 YYNGEE. The V and J ends lost 0 bases and 1 base respectively, with 5 bases between them. This CDR3 has 14 residues. DNA of the CDR3: TGTGCCAGCAGCGTAGGAGGGTCCTACAATGAGCAGTTCTTC. Its protein is CASSVGGSYNEQFF.

V gene TRBV19 combines with J gene TRBJ2-7, with D uncertain. The CDR3 spans 13 residues. The germline V gene encodes CDR1 LNHDA and CDR2 SQIVND (reference sequence). V lost 3 bases and J lost 3, with 9 bases in between. The CDR3 nucleotides are TGTGCCAGTAGTATTCGGTACCTCTACGAGCAGTACTTC. Translation gives CASSIRYLYEQYF.

The rearrangement links TRBV2 to TRBJ1-1; D uncertain. This CDR3 contains 12 residues. The V end was cut by 4 bases, the J end by 5 bases, with 8 bases between. The germline CDR1 and CDR2 sequences are SNHLY and FYNNEI. CDR3 sequence: CASSGHETEAFF. The DNA of the CDR3 is TGTGCCAGCAGTGGTCACGAGACTGAAGCTTTCTTT.

Remarks on this clone: Other DNA sequences in the sample encode the same CDR3. This chain joins TRBV29-1 and TRBJ1-3, with TRBD1 matching 9 bases. The CDR3 contains 15 residues. Germline trimming cut 6 bases from V and 4 bases from J; bases unmatched to any gene: 10. The V gene's germline CDR1 is SQVTM and CDR2 ANQGSEA. DNA of the CDR3: TGCAGCGTCAGTCCCGGGACAGGGCTAGGAAACACCATATATTTT. It specifies CSVSPGTGLGNTIYF.

This rearrangement joins TRBV28 to TRBJ2-1, with TRBD2 matching over 10 bases. The CDR3 runs to 15 residues. The germline V gene has CDR1 MDHEN and CDR2 SYDVKM. V trimming: 6 bases; J trimming: 4 bases; junction bases outside the gene matches: 6. The CDR3, as DNA: TGTGCCAGCAGAACCCCTAGCGGGGGATACAATGAGCAGTTCTTC. Amino acids: CASRTPSGGYNEQFF.